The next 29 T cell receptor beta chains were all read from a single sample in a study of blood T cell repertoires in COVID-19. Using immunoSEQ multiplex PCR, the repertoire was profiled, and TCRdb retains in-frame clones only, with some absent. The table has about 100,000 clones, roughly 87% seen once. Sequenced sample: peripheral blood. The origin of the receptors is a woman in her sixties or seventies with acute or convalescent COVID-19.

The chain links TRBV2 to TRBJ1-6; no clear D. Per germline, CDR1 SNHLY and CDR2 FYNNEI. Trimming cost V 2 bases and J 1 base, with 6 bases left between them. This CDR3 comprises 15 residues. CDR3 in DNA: TGTGCCAGCAGTGAATGGGAGTCCTATAATTCACCCCTCCACTTT. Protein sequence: CASSEWESYNSPLHF.

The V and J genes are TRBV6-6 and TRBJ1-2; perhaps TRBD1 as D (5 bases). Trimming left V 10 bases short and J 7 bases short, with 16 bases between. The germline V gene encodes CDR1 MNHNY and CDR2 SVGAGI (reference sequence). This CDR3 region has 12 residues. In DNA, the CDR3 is TGTGCCACAGGGACGGAGGGCTCTGGCTACACCTTC. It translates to CATGTEGSGYTF.

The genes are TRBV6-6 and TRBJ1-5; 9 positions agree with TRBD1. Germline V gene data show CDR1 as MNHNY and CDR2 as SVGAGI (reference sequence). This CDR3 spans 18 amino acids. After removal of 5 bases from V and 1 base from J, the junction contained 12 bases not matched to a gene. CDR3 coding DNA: TGTGCCAGCAGTCCCCGGGACAGGGCCTCAGGGAGCAATCAGCCCCAGCATTTT. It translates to CASSPRDRASGSNQPQHF.

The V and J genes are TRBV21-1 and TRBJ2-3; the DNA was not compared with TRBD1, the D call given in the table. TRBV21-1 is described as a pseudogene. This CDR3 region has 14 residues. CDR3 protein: CASSRLAGTDTQYF. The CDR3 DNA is TGTGCCAGCAGCAGGCTGGCAGGGACAGATACGCAGTATTTT.

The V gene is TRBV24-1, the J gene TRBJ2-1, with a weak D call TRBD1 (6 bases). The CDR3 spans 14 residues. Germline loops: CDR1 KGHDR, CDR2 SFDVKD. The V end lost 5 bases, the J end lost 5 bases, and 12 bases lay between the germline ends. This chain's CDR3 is CATSGGRGNNEQFF. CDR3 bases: TGTGCCACCAGTGGGGGTAGGGGGAACAATGAGCAGTTCTTC.

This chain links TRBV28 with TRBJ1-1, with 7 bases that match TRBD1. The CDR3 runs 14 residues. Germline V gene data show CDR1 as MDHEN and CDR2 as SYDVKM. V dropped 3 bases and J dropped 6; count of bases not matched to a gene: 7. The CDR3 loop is CASSFRQGYAEAFF. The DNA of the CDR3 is TGTGCCAGCAGTTTCCGACAGGGTTACGCTGAAGCTTTCTTT.

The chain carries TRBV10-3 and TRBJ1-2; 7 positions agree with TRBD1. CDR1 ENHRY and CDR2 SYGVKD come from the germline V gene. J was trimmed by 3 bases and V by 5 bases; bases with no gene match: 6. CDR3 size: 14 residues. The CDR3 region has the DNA TGTGCCATCAGTAAGGGACAGTTCGACTATGGCTACACCTTC. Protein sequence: CAISKGQFDYGYTF.

The CDR3 loop is CASSLKFGEEDTEAFF. CDR3 nucleotide sequence: TGCGCCAGCAGCTTGAAGTTCGGGGAGGAAGACACTGAAGCTTTCTTT. The V call is TRBV5-1, the J call TRBJ1-1; D uncertain. Germline V lookup: CDR1 SGHRS, CDR2 YFSETQ. Between the trimmed V and J ends, which lost 1 base and 3 bases, there was a span of 16 bases. The CDR3 runs to 16 residues.

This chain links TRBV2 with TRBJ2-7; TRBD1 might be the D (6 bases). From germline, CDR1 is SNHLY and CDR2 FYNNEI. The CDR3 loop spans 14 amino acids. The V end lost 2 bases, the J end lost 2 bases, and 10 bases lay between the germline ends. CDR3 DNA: TGTGCCAGCAGTGAACGGCAGGGGCCCTACGAGCAGTACTTC. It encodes CASSERQGPYEQYF. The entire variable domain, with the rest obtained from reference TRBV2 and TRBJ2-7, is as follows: EPEVTQTPSHQVTQMGQEVILRCVPISNHLYFYWYRQILGQKVEFLVSFYNNEISEKSEIFDDQFSVERPDGSNFTLKIRSTKLEDSAMYFCASSERQGPYEQYFGPGTRLTVT.

As DNA, the CDR3 is TGCAGTGCTAGTAAGAATGCAGTGGCCCACGAGCAGTACTTC. The encoded protein is CSASKNAVAHEQYF. This chain connects TRBV20-1 to TRBJ2-7, with D unresolved. The germline V and J ends were trimmed by 3 bases and 5 bases, with 17 bases remaining between them. The CDR3 length is 14 residues. Germline lookup yields CDR1 DFQATT and CDR2 SNEGSKA (reference sequence).

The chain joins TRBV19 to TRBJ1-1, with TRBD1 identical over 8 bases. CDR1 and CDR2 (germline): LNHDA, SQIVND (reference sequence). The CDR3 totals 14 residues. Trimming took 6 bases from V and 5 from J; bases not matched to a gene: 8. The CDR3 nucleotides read TGTGCCAGTAGAGTTACAGGGGGGGGGACTGAAGCTTTCTTT. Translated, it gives CASRVTGGGTEAFF.

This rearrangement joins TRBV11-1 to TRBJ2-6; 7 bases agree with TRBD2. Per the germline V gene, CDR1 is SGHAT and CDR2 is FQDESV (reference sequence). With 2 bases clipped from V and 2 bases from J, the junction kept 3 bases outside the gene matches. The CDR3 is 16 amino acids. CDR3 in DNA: TGTGCCAGCAGCTTAAGGGAGGGGACTGGGGCCAACGTCCTGACTTTC. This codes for CASSLREGTGANVLTF.

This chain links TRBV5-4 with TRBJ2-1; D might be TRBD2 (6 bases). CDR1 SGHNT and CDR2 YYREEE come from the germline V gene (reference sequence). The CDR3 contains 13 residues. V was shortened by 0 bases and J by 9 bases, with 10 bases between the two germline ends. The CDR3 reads CASSLVSGAEQFF. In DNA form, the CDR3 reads TGTGCCAGCAGCTTGGTTTCGGGAGCTGAGCAGTTCTTC.

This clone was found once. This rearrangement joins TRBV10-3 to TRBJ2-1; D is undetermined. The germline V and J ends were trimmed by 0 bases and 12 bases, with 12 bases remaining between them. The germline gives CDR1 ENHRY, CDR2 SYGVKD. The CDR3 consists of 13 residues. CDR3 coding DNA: TGTGCCATCAGTGAGTCGACGGAGCTCACGCAGTTCTTC. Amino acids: CAISESTELTQFF.

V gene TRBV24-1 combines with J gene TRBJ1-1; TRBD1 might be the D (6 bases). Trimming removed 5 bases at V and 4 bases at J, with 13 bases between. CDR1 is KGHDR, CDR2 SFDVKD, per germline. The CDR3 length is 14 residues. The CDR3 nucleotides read TGTGCCACCAGTGTAGGGCCAGGGGCCACTGAAGCTTTCTTT. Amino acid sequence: CATSVGPGATEAFF.

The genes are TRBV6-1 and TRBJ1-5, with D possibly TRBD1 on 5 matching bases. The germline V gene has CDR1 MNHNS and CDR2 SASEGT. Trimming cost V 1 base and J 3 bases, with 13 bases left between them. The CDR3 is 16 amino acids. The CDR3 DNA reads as TGTGCCAGCAGTGAAGGGGCAGGGAGGGTCAATCAGCCCCAGCATTTT. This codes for CASSEGAGRVNQPQHF.

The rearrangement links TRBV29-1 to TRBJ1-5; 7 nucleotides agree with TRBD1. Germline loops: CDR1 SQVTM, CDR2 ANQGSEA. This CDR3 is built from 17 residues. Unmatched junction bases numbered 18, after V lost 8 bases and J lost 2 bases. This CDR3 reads CSSRARQGSRGNQPQHF. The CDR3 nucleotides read TGCAGCTCCAGGGCTCGACAGGGAAGTAGGGGCAATCAGCCCCAGCATTTT.

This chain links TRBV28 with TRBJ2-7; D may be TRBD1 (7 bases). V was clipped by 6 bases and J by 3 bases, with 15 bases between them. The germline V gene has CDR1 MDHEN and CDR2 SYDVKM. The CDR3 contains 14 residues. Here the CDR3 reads CASSYSGGRYEQYF. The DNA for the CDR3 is TGTGCCAGCAGCTACTCAGGGGGGCGCTACGAGCAGTACTTC.

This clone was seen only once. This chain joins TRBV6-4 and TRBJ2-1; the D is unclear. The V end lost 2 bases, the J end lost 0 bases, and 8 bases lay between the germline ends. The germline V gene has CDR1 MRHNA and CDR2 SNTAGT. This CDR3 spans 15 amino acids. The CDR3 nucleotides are TGTGCCAGCAGTGACACGGTTTTCTCCTACAATGAGCAGTTCTTC. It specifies CASSDTVFSYNEQFF.

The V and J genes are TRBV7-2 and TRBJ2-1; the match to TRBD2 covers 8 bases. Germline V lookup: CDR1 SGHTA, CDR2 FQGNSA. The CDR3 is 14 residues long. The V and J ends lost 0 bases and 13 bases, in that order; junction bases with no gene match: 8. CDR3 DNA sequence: TGTGCCAGCAGCTTAGCTGGGAATAGCGGGATCCAGTTCTTC. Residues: CASSLAGNSGIQFF. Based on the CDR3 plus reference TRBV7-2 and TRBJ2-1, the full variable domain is GAGVSQSPSNKVTEKGKDVELRCDPISGHTALYWYRQSLGQGLEFLIYFQGNSAPDKSGLPSDRFSAERTGGSVSTLTIQRTQQEDSAVYLCASSLAGNSGIQFFGPGTRLTVL.

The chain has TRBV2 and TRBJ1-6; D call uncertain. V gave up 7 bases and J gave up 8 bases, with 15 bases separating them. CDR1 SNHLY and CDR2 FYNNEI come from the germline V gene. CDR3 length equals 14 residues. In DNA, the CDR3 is TGTGCCAGCATGGGGAGTAGGGTGGATTCACCCCTCCACTTT. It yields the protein CASMGSRVDSPLHF.

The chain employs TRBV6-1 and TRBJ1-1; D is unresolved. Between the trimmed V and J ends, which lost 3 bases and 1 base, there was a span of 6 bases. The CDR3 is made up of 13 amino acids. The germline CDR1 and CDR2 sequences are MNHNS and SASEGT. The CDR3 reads CASSETPNTEAFF. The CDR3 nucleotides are TGTGCCAGCAGTGAGACACCGAACACTGAAGCTTTCTTT.

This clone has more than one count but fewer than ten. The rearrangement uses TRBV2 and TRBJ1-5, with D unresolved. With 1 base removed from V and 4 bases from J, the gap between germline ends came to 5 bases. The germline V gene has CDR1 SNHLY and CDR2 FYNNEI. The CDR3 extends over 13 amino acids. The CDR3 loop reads CASSEGRNQPQHF. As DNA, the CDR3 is TGTGCCAGCAGTGAAGGGAGGAATCAGCCCCAGCATTTT.

CDR3 region: CASSMGFGTGTNEQFF. CDR3 DNA: TGTGCCAGTAGTATGGGGTTCGGGACAGGAACTAATGAGCAGTTCTTC. J is TRBJ2-1 and V is TRBV19, with 8 bases identical to TRBD1. V shed 3 bases, J shed 7 bases, and the junction held 11 bases outside the gene matches. This CDR3 is built from 16 residues. From germline, CDR1 is LNHDA and CDR2 SQIVND (reference sequence).

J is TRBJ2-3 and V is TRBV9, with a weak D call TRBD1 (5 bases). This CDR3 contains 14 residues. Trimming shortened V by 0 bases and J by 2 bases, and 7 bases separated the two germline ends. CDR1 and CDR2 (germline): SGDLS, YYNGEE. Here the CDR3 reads CASSVAGATDTQYF. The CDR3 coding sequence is TGTGCCAGCAGCGTAGCTGGGGCCACAGATACGCAGTATTTT.

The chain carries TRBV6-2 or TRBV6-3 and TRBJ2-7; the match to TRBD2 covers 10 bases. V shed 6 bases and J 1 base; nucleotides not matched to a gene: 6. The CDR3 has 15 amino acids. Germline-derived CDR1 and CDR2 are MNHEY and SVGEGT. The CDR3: CASSLLAGESYEQYF. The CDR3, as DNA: TGTGCCAGCAGCCTCCTAGCGGGAGAGTCCTACGAGCAGTACTTC.

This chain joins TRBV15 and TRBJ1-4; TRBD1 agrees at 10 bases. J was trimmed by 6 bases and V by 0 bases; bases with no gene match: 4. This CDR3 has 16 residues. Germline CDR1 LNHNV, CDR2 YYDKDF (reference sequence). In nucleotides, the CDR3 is TGTGCCACCAGCAGAGAGATCGGGACAGGGGATGAAAAACTGTTTTTT. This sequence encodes CATSREIGTGDEKLFF. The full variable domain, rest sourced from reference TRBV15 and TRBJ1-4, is DAMVIQNPRYQVTQFGKPVTLSCSQTLNHNVMYWYQQKSSQAPKLLFHYYDKDFNNEADTPDNFQSRRPNTSFCFLDIRSPGLGDTAMYLCATSREIGTGDEKLFFGSGTQLSVL.

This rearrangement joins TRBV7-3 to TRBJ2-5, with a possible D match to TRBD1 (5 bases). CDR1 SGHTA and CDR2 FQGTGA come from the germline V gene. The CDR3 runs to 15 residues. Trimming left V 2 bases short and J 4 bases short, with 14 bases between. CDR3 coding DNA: TGTGCCAGCAGCTTACGGGCAGGGTGGCCAGAGACCCAGTACTTC. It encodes CASSLRAGWPETQYF.

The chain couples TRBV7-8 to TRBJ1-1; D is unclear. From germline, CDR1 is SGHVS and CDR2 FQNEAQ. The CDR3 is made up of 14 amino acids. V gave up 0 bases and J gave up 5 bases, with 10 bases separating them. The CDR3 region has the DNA TGTGCCAGCAGCTTAGCCAGGCCGAAGACTGAAGCTTTCTTT. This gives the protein CASSLARPKTEAFF.